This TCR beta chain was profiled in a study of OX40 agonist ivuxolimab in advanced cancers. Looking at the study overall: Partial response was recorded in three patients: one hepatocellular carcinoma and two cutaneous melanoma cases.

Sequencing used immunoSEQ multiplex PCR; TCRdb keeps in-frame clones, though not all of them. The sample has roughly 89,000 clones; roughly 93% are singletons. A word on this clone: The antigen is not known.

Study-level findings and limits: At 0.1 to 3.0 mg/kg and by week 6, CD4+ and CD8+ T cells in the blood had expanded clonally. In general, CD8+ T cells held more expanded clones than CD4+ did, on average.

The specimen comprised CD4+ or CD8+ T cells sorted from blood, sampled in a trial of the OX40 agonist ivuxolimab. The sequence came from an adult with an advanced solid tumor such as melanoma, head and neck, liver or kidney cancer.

CDR3 sequence (DNA): TGTGCCAGCAGCTTAGACGGACTAGTCCTGCAAGAGACCCAGTACTTC. This codes for CASSLDGLVLQETQYF. J is TRBJ2-5 and V is TRBV11-2, with 7 bases matching TRBD2. Germline assignment: CDR1 SGHAT and CDR2 FQNNGV. The CDR3 extends over 16 amino acids. The junction had 6 bases not matched to a gene; V was cut back by 0 bases and J by 2 bases.